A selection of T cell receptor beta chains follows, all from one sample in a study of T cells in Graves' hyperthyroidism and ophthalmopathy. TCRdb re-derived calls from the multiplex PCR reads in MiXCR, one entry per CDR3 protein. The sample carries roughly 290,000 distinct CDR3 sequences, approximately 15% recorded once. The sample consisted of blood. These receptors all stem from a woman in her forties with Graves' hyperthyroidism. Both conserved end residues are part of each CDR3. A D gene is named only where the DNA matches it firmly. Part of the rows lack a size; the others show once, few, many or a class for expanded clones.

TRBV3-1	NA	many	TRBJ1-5	TGTGCCAGCAGCCAGCAGGGTGCGAGCAATCAGCCCCAGCATTTT	CASSQQGASNQPQHF
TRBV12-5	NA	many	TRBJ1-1	TGTGCTAGTGGGGAGGGGAACACTGAAGCTTTCTTT	CASGEGNTEAFF
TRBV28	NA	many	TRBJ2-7	TGTGCCAGCGGTGTAATCGGGGGTGACTACGAGCAGTACTTC	CASGVIGGDYEQYF
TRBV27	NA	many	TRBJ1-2	TGTGCCAGCAGTTTATCGACCTCTCTGGGCTACACCTTC	CASSLSTSLGYTF
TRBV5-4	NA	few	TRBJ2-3	TGTGCCAGCAGCTTAGGGAGTCCAGATACGCAGTATTTT	CASSLGSPDTQYF
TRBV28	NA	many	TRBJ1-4	TGTGCCAGCAGTCCCGCGGAAGGGGTCAGGAATGAAAAACTGTTTTTT	CASSPAEGVRNEKLFF
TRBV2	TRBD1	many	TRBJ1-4	TGTGCCACCGGGTCGAGGACAGGAAGTGAAAAACTGTTTTTT	CATGSRTGSEKLFF
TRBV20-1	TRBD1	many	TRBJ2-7	TGCAGTGCTAGAAAGAGGGGGACAGGGGAAGCCGAGCAGTACTTC	CSARKRGTGEAEQYF
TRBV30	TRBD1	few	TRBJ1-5	TGTGCCTGGAGTGATGAACAGGGGACGCAGCCCCAGCATTTT	CAWSDEQGTQPQHF
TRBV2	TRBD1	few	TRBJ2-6	TGTGCCAGCAGTGAAAAGCGGACAGGACTCCATGTAAATTCTGGGGCCAACGTCCTGACTTTC	CASSEKRTGLHVNSGANVLTF
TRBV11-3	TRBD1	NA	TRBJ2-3	TGTGCCAGCAGCGCCGGGACAGGGTGGCTGGATACGCAGTATTTT	CASSAGTGWLDTQYF
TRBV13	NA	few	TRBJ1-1	TGTGCCAGCAGCACCTGGACACCTACTGAAGCTTTCTTT	CASSTWTPTEAFF